The 18 T cell receptor beta chains presented below share a single source sample, sequenced in a study of OX40 agonist ivuxolimab in advanced cancers. Method: immunoSEQ multiplex PCR; TCRdb's copy keeps in-frame clones and lacks some. The repertoire has over 55,000 clones, 86% of them found once; the top ten carry under 0.7%. The source material was CD4+ or CD8+ T cells sorted from blood, sampled in a trial of the OX40 agonist ivuxolimab. These receptors came from an adult with an advanced solid tumor such as melanoma, head and neck, liver or kidney cancer.

The rearrangement uses TRBV5-1 and TRBJ2-7; perhaps TRBD2 as D (6 bases). This CDR3 has 15 amino acids. Trimming cost V 0 bases and J 4 bases, with 14 bases left between them. The germline V gene has CDR1 SGHRS and CDR2 YFSETQ. CDR3 nucleotides: TGCGCCAGCAGCTTGGAAGGTTTCGGGAGATACGAGCAGTACTTC. Protein: CASSLEGFGRYEQYF.

The rearrangement uses TRBV6-5 and TRBJ2-7; TRBD2 matches at 7 bases. Germline V gene sequence: CDR1 MNHEY, CDR2 SVGAGI. The CDR3 sequence is 14 residues long. Unmatched junction bases numbered 1, after V lost 2 bases and J lost 0 bases. The CDR3 DNA reads as TGTGCCAGCAGTTACAGGGAGGGCTCCTACGAGCAGTACTTC. Residues: CASSYREGSYEQYF.

The rearrangement uses TRBV7-2 and TRBJ2-2, with 12 bases lining up with TRBD2. The CDR3 extends over 16 amino acids. Trimming removed 1 base from V and 10 bases from J; junction bases left unmatched: 7. CDR1 and CDR2 from the germline V gene are SGHTA and FQGNSA. The CDR3 reads CASSLGLAGGPVELFF. The CDR3 DNA is TGTGCCAGCAGCTTAGGGCTAGCGGGAGGGCCTGTGGAGCTGTTTTTT. The variable domain in full, with the rest retrieved from reference TRBV7-2 and TRBJ2-2, is GAGVSQSPSNKVTEKGKDVELRCDPISGHTALYWYRQSLGQGLEFLIYFQGNSAPDKSGLPSDRFSAERTGGSVSTLTIQRTQQEDSAVYLCASSLGLAGGPVELFFGEGSRLTVL.

This chain links TRBV30 with TRBJ2-7, with 8 bases aligning to TRBD2. After removal of 0 bases from V and 1 base from J, the junction contained 5 bases not matched to a gene. Germline CDR1 and CDR2: GTSNPN and SVGIG (reference sequence). This CDR3 is built from 15 residues. This chain's CDR3 is CAWSVVAGGSYEQYF. DNA for the CDR3: TGTGCCTGGAGTGTAGTTGCGGGAGGATCCTACGAGCAGTACTTC. The full variable domain, completed using reference TRBV30 and TRBJ2-7, is SQTIHQWPATLVQPVGSPLSLECTVEGTSNPNLYWYRQAAGRGLQLLFYSVGIGQISSEVPQNLSASRPQDRQFILSSKKLLLSDSGFYLCAWSVVAGGSYEQYFGPGTRLTVT.

This chain connects TRBV9 to TRBJ2-5; 10 bases line up with TRBD2. Germline V gene data show CDR1 as SGDLS and CDR2 as YYNGEE. The CDR3 contains 16 residues. V lost 0 bases, J lost 5 bases, and 7 bases stayed unmatched. The CDR3 here is CASSVDSGGAGETQYF. The CDR3 DNA sequence: TGTGCCAGCAGCGTAGACAGCGGGGGGGCCGGGGAGACCCAGTACTTC. Complete variable domain (other parts from reference TRBV9 and TRBJ2-5): DSGVTQTPKHLITATGQRVTLRCSPRSGDLSVYWYQQSLDQGLQFLIQYYNGEERAKGNILERFSAQQFPDLHSELNLSSLELGDSALYFCASSVDSGGAGETQYFGPGTRLLVL.

The J gene is TRBJ1-2, the V gene TRBV9; TRBD1 agrees at 9 bases. Germline values: CDR1 SGDLS, CDR2 YYNGEE. V dropped 0 bases and J dropped 3; count of bases not matched to a gene: 6. The CDR3 has 16 residues. CDR3 coding DNA: TGTGCCAGCAGCGTAGGGCGACAGGGGGAACACTATGGCTACACCTTC. Protein sequence: CASSVGRQGEHYGYTF.

The V call is TRBV6-1, the J call TRBJ2-2, with no clear D. This CDR3 has 15 residues. Trimming removed 4 bases from V and 4 bases from J, with 13 bases in between. Germline V gives CDR1 MNHNS, CDR2 SASEGT. The CDR3 DNA follows: TGTGCCAGCAGTGGGCCTAGTTTAGGCACCGGGGAGCTGTTTTTT. Its translation is CASSGPSLGTGELFF.

The CDR3 reads CATSDSYNSPLHF. CDR3 sequence (DNA): TGTGCCACCTCGGACAGTTATAATTCACCCCTCCACTTT. This rearrangement joins TRBV28 to TRBJ1-6; tentatively, D is TRBD1 (6 bases). Germline V gene lookup returns CDR1 MDHEN and CDR2 SYDVKM. The CDR3 is 13 residues long. Trimming cost V 10 bases and J 4 bases, with 11 bases left between them.

The genes are TRBV2 and TRBJ2-5; D is perhaps TRBD1 or TRBD2 (6 bases each). The CDR3 runs to 13 residues. Germline CDR1 reads SNHLY; CDR2 reads FYNNEI. The V end lost 4 bases, the J end lost 4 bases, and 10 bases lay between the germline ends. The chain's CDR3 is CASSVSGAETQYF. DNA for the CDR3: TGTGCCAGCAGTGTTTCGGGGGCAGAGACCCAGTACTTC.

The chain carries TRBV27 and TRBJ1-5, with a weak D call TRBD1 (5 bases). The germline gives CDR1 MNHEY, CDR2 SMNVEV (reference sequence). The length of the CDR3 is 15 residues. The V end lost 0 bases, the J end lost 3 bases, and 9 bases lay between the germline ends. The CDR3 bases are TGTGCCAGCAGTTTATCCTGGGGCCCCAATCAGCCCCAGCATTTT. This translates into CASSLSWGPNQPQHF.

The V and J genes are TRBV7-9 and TRBJ2-7, with TRBD2 as a possible D gene (5 bases). V gave up 3 bases and J gave up 0 bases, with 21 bases separating them. CDR1 and CDR2 from the germline V gene are SEHNR and FQNEAQ (reference sequence). The CDR3 sequence is 18 residues long. The CDR3 DNA follows: TGTGCCAGCAGCTTCCTTGGGGATATAAGCGGTCCCTCCTACGAGCAGTACTTC. It encodes CASSFLGDISGPSYEQYF.

This chain connects TRBV5-4 to TRBJ2-2, with 10 bases aligning to TRBD2. The CDR3 spans 16 residues. Germline CDR1 and CDR2: SGHNT and YYREEE (reference sequence). After removal of 5 bases from V and 3 bases from J, the junction contained 7 bases not matched to a gene. CDR3 nucleotides: TGTGCCAGCAGTCCACTACTAGCGGGGCACACCGGGGAGCTGTTTTTT. This encodes CASSPLLAGHTGELFF.

The chain has TRBV4-3 and TRBJ1-4, with D hard to call. Looked up from germline, CDR1 is LGHNA and CDR2 is YSLEER. Trimming stripped 0 bases from V and 6 bases from J, with 14 bases between. The length of the CDR3 is 16 residues. The CDR3 region is CASSQEMARSDEKLFF. The CDR3 bases are TGCGCCAGCAGCCAAGAGATGGCCAGGTCGGATGAAAAACTGTTTTTT.

The rearrangement uses TRBV19 and TRBJ2-3, with a weak D call TRBD2 (6 bases). Germline assignment: CDR1 LNHDA and CDR2 SQIVND (reference sequence). The V end lost 2 bases, the J end lost 2 bases, and 8 bases lay between the germline ends. This CDR3 has 14 amino acids. The CDR3 reads CASSIRTNTDTQYF. In nucleotides, the CDR3 is TGTGCCAGTAGTATAAGGACTAACACAGATACGCAGTATTTT.

This clone has a handful of counts. J is TRBJ2-5 and V is TRBV9, with a possible D match to TRBD2 (6 bases). The ends were cut back, 3 bases at V and 4 bases at J, with 16 bases in the middle. Per germline, CDR1 SGDLS and CDR2 YYNGEE. The length of the CDR3 is 15 residues. CDR3 coding DNA: TGTGCCAGCAGCGACAGACGGACCGGGGGAGAGACCCAGTACTTC. This gives the protein CASSDRRTGGETQYF.

The chain links TRBV6-6 to TRBJ2-1; D perhaps matches TRBD2 (6 bases). Looked up from germline, CDR1 is MNHNY and CDR2 is SVGAGI (reference sequence). The V gene lost 6 bases and the J gene lost 6 bases, with 15 bases spanning the gap. The CDR3 length is 14 residues. The CDR3 protein is CASRRDGGFNEQFF. The CDR3 nucleotides read TGTGCCAGCAGGCGCGACGGGGGTTTCAATGAGCAGTTCTTC.

The V and J genes are TRBV28 and TRBJ1-1, with D possibly TRBD1 on 6 matching bases. The ends were cut back, 7 bases at V and 4 bases at J, with 19 bases in the middle. The length of the CDR3 is 15 residues. From germline, CDR1 is MDHEN and CDR2 SYDVKM. Here the CDR3 DNA reads TGTGCCAGCACCCTGGACAGCCTGAGGGTCACTGAAGCTTTCTTT. Encoded protein: CASTLDSLRVTEAFF.

This chain uses TRBV7-9 with TRBJ1-2; D remains ambiguous. The CDR3 contains 14 residues. CDR1 SEHNR and CDR2 FQNEAQ come from the germline V gene (reference sequence). The germline V and J ends were trimmed by 5 bases and 6 bases, with 16 bases remaining between them. CDR3 coding DNA: TGTGCCAGCAGCACCTGGACCATTCAGCATGGCTACACCTTC. Its translation: CASSTWTIQHGYTF.